The 8 T cell receptor beta chains below were found in one sample sequenced in a study of T-cell reconstitution after alpha-beta-depleted transplantation in children. The TCRbeta library incorporated unique molecular identifiers. Via MiXCR, TCRdb re-called the PCR reads, giving one row per CDR3 protein. Of some 600,000 distinct CDR3 sequences in the sample, approximately 16% were seen once. This material consisted of PBMCs from the stem cell graft donor, taken from the stem cell graft. The receptor set was obtained from a human donor who donated a stem cell graft to a child with acute myeloid leukemia.

In DNA, the CDR3 is TGTGCCAGCACTAAGGGCAGGAAAGAGACCCAGTACTTC. Protein sequence: CASTKGRKETQYF. The chain couples TRBV2 to TRBJ2-5; unclear D gene. This CDR3 has 13 residues. The V end was cut by 7 bases, the J end by 3 bases, with 12 bases between. Germline V lookup: CDR1 SNHLY, CDR2 FYNNEI.

V is TRBV24-1 and J is TRBJ2-2; 8 positions agree with TRBD1. This CDR3 contains 15 residues. Germline V gene data show CDR1 as KGHDR and CDR2 as SFDVKD. V lost 8 bases and J lost 3; bases outside the gene matches: 7. The CDR3 spells CATTAGGLDTGELFF. The CDR3 DNA is TGTGCCACCACGGCAGGGGGCCTTGACACCGGGGAGCTGTTTTTT.

V is TRBV12-3 or TRBV12-4 and J is TRBJ1-5, with D possibly being TRBD1 (5 bases). Between the trimmed V and J ends, which lost 5 bases and 5 bases, there was a span of 19 bases. The CDR3 spans 16 residues. The CDR3 region is CASSPPPVLGDQPQHF. CDR3 nucleotides: TGTGCCAGCAGTCCCCCCCCGGTTTTGGGGGATCAGCCCCAGCATTTT.

This clonotype came up many times. This chain links TRBV6-5 with TRBJ1-3; 8 bases match TRBD1. Germline assignment: CDR1 MNHEY and CDR2 SVGAGI. V trimming: 2 bases; J trimming: 6 bases; junction bases outside the gene matches: 9. The CDR3 extends over 16 amino acids. The CDR3: CASSYGRTGRLNTIYF. The DNA of the CDR3 is TGTGCCAGCAGTTACGGACGGACAGGGCGGTTAAACACCATATATTTT.

This clonotype was recorded many times. The chain recombines TRBV6-1 with TRBJ2-5; the match to TRBD1 covers 7 bases. CDR1 and CDR2 (germline): MNHNS, SASEGT. J gave up 6 bases and V 5 bases, and 15 bases lay outside the gene matches. The CDR3 consists of 16 residues. The CDR3 DNA reads as TGTGCCAGCAGTCCGGAACCGACAGGGAGCGCAAAGACCCAGTACTTC. Its protein product is CASSPEPTGSAKTQYF.

This clonotype was seen ten or more times. V gene TRBV5-6 combines with J gene TRBJ2-7; perhaps TRBD1 as D (5 bases). The germline V gene has CDR1 SGHDT and CDR2 YYEEEE. The CDR3 loop spans 15 amino acids. Trimming removed 2 bases at V and 3 bases at J, with 15 bases between. Here the CDR3 DNA reads TGTGCCAGCAGCTTTCGACAGATTAACGTCTACGAGCAGTACTTC. This codes for CASSFRQINVYEQYF.

This clonotype was detected a few times. This chain connects TRBV11-1 to TRBJ2-7; D unclear. The V gene's germline CDR1 is SGHAT and CDR2 FQDESV (reference sequence). V shed 4 bases and J shed 2 bases, with 6 bases lying between them. The length of the CDR3 is 12 residues. CDR3 sequence reads: CASSSRTYEQYF. DNA for the CDR3: TGTGCCAGCAGCTCCCGGACCTACGAGCAGTACTTC.

Ten or more counts support this clonotype. The chain has TRBV29-1 and TRBJ2-1; TRBD1 aligns across 8 bases. The CDR3 is 12 amino acids. J was trimmed by 8 bases and V by 4 bases; bases with no gene match: 4. CDR1 is SQVTM and CDR2 is ANQGSEA in the germline V gene. The CDR3 is CSVGQGADEQFF. In nucleotides, the CDR3 is TGCAGCGTTGGCCAGGGGGCGGATGAGCAGTTCTTC.